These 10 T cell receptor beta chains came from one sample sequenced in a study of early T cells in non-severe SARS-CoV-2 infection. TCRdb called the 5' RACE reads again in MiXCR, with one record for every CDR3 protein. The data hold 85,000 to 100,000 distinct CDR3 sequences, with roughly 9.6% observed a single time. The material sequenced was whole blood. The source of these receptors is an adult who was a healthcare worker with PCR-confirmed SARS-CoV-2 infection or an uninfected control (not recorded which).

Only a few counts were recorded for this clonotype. The DNA of the CDR3 is TGTGCCAGCAGCTTAGGGTATGGTTCTCCAAGGTTCTTC. This sequence encodes CASSLGYGSPRFF. The V and J genes are TRBV11-3 and TRBJ2-1; D unresolved. CDR1 is SGHNT and CDR2 is YENEEA in the germline V gene. This CDR3 region has 13 residues. V lost 1 base and J lost 15, with 16 bases in between. Together with reference TRBV11-3 and TRBJ2-1, the CDR3 gives the full variable domain: EAGVVQSPRYKIIEKKQPVAFWCNPISGHNTLYWYLQNLGQGPELLIRYENEEAVDDSQLPKDRFSAERLKGVDSTLKIQPAELGDSAVYLCASSLGYGSPRFFGPGTRLTVL.

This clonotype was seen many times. The CDR3 DNA follows: TGCAGCGTTGAAAGTCCGGGTACCGAGCAGTACTTC. This gives the protein CSVESPGTEQYF. This chain uses TRBV29-1 with TRBJ2-7; D call uncertain. This CDR3 contains 12 residues. Germline CDR1 is SQVTM and CDR2 is ANQGSEA. The V end was cut by 2 bases, the J end by 6 bases, with 11 bases between.

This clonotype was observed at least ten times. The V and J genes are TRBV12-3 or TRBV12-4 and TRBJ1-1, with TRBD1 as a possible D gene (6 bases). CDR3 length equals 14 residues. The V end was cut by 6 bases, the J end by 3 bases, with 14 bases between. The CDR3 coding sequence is TGTGCCAGCAGCCTCTCACAGGGAGACACTGAAGCTTTCTTT. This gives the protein CASSLSQGDTEAFF.

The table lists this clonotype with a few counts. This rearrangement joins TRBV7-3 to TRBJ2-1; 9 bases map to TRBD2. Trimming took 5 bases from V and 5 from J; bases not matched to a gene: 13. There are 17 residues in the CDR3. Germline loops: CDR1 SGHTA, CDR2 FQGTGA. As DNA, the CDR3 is TGTGCCAGCAGCCCCAGGACTAGCGCCTTCAAAAACAATGAGCAGTTCTTC. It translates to CASSPRTSAFKNNEQFF.

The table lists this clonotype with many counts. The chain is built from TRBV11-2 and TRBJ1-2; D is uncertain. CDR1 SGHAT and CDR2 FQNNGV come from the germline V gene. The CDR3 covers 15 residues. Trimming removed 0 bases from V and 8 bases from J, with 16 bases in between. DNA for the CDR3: TGTGCCAGCAGCTTAGAGCCATCTTACCTGGGAGGCTACACCTTC. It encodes CASSLEPSYLGGYTF.

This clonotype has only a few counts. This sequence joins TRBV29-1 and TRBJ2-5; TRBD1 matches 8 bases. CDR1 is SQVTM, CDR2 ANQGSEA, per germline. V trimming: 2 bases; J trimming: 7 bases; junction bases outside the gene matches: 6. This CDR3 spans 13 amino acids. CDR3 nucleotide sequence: TGCAGCGTTGAACACCAGGGGGCGAGGACCCAGTACTTC. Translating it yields CSVEHQGARTQYF.

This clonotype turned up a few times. CDR3 bases: TGCGCCAGCAGCTTGGCTGAACAGGGCGAGCAGTACTTC. As protein: CASSLAEQGEQYF. The chain has TRBV5-1 and TRBJ2-7, with TRBD1 as a possible D gene (6 bases). Trimming shortened V by 0 bases and J by 6 bases, and 10 bases separated the two germline ends. This CDR3 spans 13 amino acids. Per the germline V gene, CDR1 is SGHRS and CDR2 is YFSETQ.

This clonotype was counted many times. DNA of the CDR3: TGTGCCAGCAGCCTGCCGGGTTTCGGGGGCGATGAGCAGTTCTTC. Translation gives CASSLPGFGGDEQFF. The chain has TRBV3-1 and TRBJ2-1, with D tentatively TRBD1 or TRBD2 (6 bases each). The germline V gene has CDR1 LGHDT and CDR2 YNNKEL (reference sequence). CDR3 length: 15 amino acids. Trimming pared 4 bases from V and 8 bases from J, leaving 18 bases between.

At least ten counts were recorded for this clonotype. CDR3 residues: CATSDSRGAASTDTQYF. Here the CDR3 DNA reads TGTGCCACCAGTGATTCCAGGGGAGCGGCTAGCACAGATACGCAGTATTTT. The gene calls are TRBV24-1 and TRBJ2-3; possible D gene TRBD1, 6 bases. The ends were cut back, 2 bases at V and 0 bases at J, with 14 bases in the middle. Germline values: CDR1 KGHDR, CDR2 SFDVKD. The CDR3 consists of 17 residues.

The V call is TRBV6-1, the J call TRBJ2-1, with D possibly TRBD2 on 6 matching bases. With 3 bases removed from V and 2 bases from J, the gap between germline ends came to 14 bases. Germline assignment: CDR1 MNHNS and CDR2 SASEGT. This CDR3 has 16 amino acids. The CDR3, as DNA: TGTGCCAGCAGTGAGAACGTGCTAGCGCCCTACAATGAGCAGTTCTTC. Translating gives CASSENVLAPYNEQFF.